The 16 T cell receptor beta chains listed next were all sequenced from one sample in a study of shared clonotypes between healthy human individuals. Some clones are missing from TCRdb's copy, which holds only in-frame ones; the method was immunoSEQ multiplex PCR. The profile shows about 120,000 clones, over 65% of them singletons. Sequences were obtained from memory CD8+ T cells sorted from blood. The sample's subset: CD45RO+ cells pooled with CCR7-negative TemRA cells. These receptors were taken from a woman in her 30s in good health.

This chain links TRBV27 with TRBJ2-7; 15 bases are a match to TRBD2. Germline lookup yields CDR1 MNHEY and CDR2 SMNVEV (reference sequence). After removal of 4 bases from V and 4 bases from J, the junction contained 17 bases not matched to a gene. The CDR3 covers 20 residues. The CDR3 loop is CASSSQRTSGRVTPRYEQYF. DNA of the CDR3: TGTGCCAGCAGTTCCCAACGGACTAGCGGGAGGGTAACGCCGAGGTACGAGCAGTACTTC.

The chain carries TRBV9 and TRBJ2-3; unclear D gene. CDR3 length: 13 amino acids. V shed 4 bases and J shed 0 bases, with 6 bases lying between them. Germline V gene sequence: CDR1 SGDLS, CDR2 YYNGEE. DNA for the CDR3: TGTGCCAGCAGCCGACTGAGCACAGATACGCAGTATTTT. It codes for CASSRLSTDTQYF. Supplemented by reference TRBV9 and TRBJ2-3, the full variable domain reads DSGVTQTPKHLITATGQRVTLRCSPRSGDLSVYWYQQSLDQGLQFLIQYYNGEERAKGNILERFSAQQFPDLHSELNLSSLELGDSALYFCASSRLSTDTQYFGPGTRLTVL.

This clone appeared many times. The CDR3 reads CASSLHNQETQYF. For the CDR3, the DNA is TGTGCCAGCAGTTTACACAACCAAGAGACCCAGTACTTC. The chain uses TRBV27 and TRBJ2-5; D not resolved. The germline V and J ends were trimmed by 2 bases and 0 bases, with 4 bases remaining between them. The germline gives CDR1 MNHEY, CDR2 SMNVEV (reference sequence). CDR3 length: 13 amino acids.

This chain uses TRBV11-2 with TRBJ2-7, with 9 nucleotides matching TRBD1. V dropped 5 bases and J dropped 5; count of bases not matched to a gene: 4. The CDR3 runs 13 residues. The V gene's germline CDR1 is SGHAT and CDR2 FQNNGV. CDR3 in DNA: TGTGCCAGCAGCCCCGGGACAGGGAACGAGCAGTACTTC. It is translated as CASSPGTGNEQYF.

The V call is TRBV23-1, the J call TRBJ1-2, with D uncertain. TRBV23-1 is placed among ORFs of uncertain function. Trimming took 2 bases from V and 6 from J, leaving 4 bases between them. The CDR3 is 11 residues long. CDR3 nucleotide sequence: TGCGCCAGCAGTCAACCCGATGGCTACACCTTC. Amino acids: CASSQPDGYTF.

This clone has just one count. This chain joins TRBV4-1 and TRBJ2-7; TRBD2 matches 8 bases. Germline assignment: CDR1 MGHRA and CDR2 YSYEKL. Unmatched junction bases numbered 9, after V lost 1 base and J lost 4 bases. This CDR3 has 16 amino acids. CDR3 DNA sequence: TGCGCCAGCAGCCAAGCGAGGAGACTAGCGTCATACGAGCAGTACTTC. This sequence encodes CASSQARRLASYEQYF.

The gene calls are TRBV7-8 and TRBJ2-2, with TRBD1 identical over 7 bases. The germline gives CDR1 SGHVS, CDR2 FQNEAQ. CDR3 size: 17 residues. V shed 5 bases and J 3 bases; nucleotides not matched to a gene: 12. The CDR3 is CASSLDLTGWYTGELFF. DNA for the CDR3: TGTGCCAGCAGCCTAGACTTGACAGGGTGGTACACCGGGGAGCTGTTTTTT.

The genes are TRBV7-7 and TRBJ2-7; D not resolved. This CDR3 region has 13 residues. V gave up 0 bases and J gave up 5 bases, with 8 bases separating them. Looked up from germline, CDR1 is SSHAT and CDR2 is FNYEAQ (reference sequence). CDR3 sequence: CASSLAVGHEQYF. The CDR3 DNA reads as TGTGCCAGCAGCTTAGCGGTAGGCCACGAGCAGTACTTC.

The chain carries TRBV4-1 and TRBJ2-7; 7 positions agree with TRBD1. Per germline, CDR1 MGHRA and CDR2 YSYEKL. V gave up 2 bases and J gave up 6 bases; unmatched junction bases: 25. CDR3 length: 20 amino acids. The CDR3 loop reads CASSQPRPQATGTVIIEQYF. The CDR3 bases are TGCGCCAGCAGCCAACCAAGGCCCCAGGCTACCGGGACAGTCATCATCGAGCAGTACTTC.

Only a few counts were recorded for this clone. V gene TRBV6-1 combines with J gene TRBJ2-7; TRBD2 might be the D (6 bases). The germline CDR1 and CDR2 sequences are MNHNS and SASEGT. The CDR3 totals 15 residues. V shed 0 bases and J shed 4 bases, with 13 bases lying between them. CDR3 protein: CASSEAAGPPYEQYF. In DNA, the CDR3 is TGTGCCAGCAGTGAAGCTGCGGGACCCCCTTACGAGCAGTACTTC.

The CDR3 DNA reads as TGTGCTAGTGGTTCGGTCCCCGGGGAGCTGTTTTTT. The encoded protein is CASGSVPGELFF. The rearrangement joins TRBV12-5 to TRBJ2-2, with D unclear. CDR3 length equals 12 residues. Germline lookup yields CDR1 LGHNT and CDR2 FRNRAP. Trimming shortened V by 4 bases and J by 6 bases, and 6 bases separated the two germline ends.

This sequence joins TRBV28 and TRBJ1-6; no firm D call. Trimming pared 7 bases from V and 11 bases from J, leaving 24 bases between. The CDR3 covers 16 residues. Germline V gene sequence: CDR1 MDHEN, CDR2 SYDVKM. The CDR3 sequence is CASTGRFDASGTPLHF. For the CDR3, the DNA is TGTGCCAGCACCGGGAGGTTTGACGCCAGCGGTACACCCCTCCACTTT.

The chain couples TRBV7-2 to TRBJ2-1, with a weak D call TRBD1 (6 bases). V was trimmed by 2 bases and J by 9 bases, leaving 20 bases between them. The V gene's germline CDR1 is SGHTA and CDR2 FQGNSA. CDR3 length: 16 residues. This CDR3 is CASSLMTGRGYGEQFF. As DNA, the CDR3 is TGTGCCAGCAGCTTAATGACAGGCCGCGGTTATGGTGAGCAGTTCTTC.

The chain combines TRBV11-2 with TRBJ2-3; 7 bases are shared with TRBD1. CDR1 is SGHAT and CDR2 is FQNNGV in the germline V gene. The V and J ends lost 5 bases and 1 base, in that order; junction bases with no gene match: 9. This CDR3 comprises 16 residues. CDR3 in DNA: TGTGCCAGCAGCGGCGATACAGGGGCGCGCACAGATACGCAGTATTTT. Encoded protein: CASSGDTGARTDTQYF.

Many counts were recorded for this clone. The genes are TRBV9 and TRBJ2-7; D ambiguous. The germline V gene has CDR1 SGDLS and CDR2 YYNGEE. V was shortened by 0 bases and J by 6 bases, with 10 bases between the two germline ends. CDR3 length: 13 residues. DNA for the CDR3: TGTGCCAGCAGCGTAGACGGAACGGTCGAGCAGTACTTC. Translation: CASSVDGTVEQYF.

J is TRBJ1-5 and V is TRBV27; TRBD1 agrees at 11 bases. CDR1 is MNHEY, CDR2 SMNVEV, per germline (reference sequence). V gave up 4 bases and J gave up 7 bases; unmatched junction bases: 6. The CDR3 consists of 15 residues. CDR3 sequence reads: CASSSGTGGSQPQHF. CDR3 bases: TGTGCCAGCAGTTCCGGGACAGGGGGTTCGCAGCCCCAGCATTTT.